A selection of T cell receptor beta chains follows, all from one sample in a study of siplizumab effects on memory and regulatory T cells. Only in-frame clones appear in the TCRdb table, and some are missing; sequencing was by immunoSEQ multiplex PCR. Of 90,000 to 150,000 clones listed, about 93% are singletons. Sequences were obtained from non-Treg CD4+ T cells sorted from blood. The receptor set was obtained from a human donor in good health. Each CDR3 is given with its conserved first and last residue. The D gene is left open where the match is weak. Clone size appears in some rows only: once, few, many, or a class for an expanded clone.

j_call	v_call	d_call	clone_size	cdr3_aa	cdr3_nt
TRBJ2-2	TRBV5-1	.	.	CASSLSQGTVTGELFF	TGCGCCAGCAGCTTGAGTCAGGGGACTGTGACCGGGGAGCTGTTTTTT
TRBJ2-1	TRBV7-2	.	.	CASSLATARYNEQFF	TGTGCCAGCAGCTTAGCGACGGCACGATACAATGAGCAGTTCTTC
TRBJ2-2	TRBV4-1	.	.	CASSEQGNRELFF	TGCGCCAGCAGCGAACAGGGTAATCGGGAGCTGTTTTTT
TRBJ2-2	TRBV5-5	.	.	CASTRTSGLSNTGELFF	TGTGCCAGCACCCGTACATCGGGCCTTTCGAACACCGGGGAGCTGTTTTTT
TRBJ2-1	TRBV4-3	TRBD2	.	CASSPHSIAGGPYNEQFF	TGCGCCAGCAGCCCCCACTCAATAGCGGGGGGGCCCTACAATGAGCAGTTCTTC
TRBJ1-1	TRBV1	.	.	CTSCNRPPEAFF	TGCACCAGTTGTAACAGACCACCTGAAGCTTTCTTT
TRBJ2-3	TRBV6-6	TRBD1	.	CASTRTGQPPDTQYF	TGTGCCAGCACTCGGACAGGCCAACCTCCAGATACGCAGTATTTT
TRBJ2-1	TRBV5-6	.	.	CASSLDVGTSYNEQFF	TGTGCCAGCAGCTTGGATGTAGGGACATCTTACAATGAGCAGTTCTTC
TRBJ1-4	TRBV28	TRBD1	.	CASRLSDRVEKLFF	TGTGCCAGCAGGCTCTCTGACAGGGTTGAAAAACTGTTTTTT
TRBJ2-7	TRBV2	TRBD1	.	CASSLGQGGSSYEQYF	TGTGCCAGCAGCCTAGGACAGGGGGGCAGCTCCTACGAGCAGTACTTC
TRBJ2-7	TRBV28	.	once	CASTRGSSYEQYF	TGTGCCAGCACCCGAGGTTCTTCCTACGAGCAGTACTTC
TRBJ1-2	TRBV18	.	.	CASSPNRESYTF	TGTGCCAGCTCACCAAACAGGGAGTCATACACCTTC
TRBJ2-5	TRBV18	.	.	CASSPLGTGAQETQYF	TGTGCCAGCTCACCACTAGGGACGGGGGCCCAAGAGACCCAGTACTTC
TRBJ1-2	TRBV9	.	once	CASSVVGGALNYGYTF	TGTGCCAGCAGCGTAGTGGGAGGGGCACTTAACTATGGCTACACCTTC
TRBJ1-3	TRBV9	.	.	CASSPSPGGVNTIYF	TGTGCCAGCAGCCCCTCCCCAGGCGGTGTCAACACCATATATTTT
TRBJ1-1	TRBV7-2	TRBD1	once	CASSLGQDLGKVFF	TGTGCCAGCAGCCTGGGACAGGATCTCGGAAAAGTTTTCTTT
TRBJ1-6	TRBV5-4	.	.	CASSLVGESNSPLHF	TGTGCCAGCAGCTTGGTCGGGGAGAGCAATTCACCCCTCCACTTT
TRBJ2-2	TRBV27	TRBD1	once	CASSRDSPYTGELFF	TGTGCCAGTAGCCGGGACAGCCCCTACACCGGGGAGCTGTTTTTT
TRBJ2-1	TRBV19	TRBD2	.	CASRPTLPSGVYNEQFF	TGTGCCAGTAGGCCCACCCTGCCCAGCGGGGTCTACAATGAGCAGTTCTTC
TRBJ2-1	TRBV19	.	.	CASINGVGAQFF	TGTGCCAGTATCAACGGGGTTGGGGCGCAGTTCTTC
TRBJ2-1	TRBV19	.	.	CASSISPISYNEQFF	TGTGCCAGTAGTATCTCTCCTATCTCCTACAATGAGCAGTTCTTC
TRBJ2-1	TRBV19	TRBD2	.	CASIQRGGVYSYNEQFF	TGTGCCAGTATTCAGCGGGGGGGCGTCTACTCCTACAATGAGCAGTTCTTC
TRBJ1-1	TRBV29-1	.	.	CSAQTGENLRAFF	TGCAGCGCCCAGACAGGAGAAAACTTGAGAGCTTTCTTT
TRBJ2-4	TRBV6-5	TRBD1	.	CASSYKGDRGNIQYF	TGTGCCAGCAGTTATAAAGGGGACAGGGGGAACATTCAGTACTTC
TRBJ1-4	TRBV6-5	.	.	CASSGSGTVLEKLFF	TGTGCCAGCAGTGGATCCGGGACGGTCTTAGAAAAACTGTTTTTT
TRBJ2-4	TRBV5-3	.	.	CARSRRRTPKNIQYF	TGTGCCAGAAGCCGCCGGCGGACCCCCAAAAACATTCAGTACTTC
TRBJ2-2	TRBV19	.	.	CASSIEEGRRSGELFF	TGTGCCAGTAGTATAGAGGAAGGACGCCGTTCCGGGGAGCTGTTTTTT
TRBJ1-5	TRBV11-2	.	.	CASSARTGFGQPQHF	TGTGCCAGCAGCGCCCGAACAGGGTTCGGTCAGCCCCAGCATTTT
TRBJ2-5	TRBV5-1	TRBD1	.	CASTRGQGAGETQYF	TGCGCCAGCACCCGCGGACAGGGGGCGGGAGAGACCCAGTACTTC
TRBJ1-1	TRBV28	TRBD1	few	CASSPKQGAATEAFF	TGTGCCAGCAGTCCTAAACAGGGGGCGGCCACTGAAGCTTTCTTT
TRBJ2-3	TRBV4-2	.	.	CASSQGRNTDTQYF	TGTGCCAGCAGCCAGGGGCGGAACACAGATACGCAGTATTTT
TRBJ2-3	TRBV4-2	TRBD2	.	CTSRPSGGSTDTQYF	TGTACCAGCAGGCCCAGCGGGGGGAGCACAGATACGCAGTATTTT
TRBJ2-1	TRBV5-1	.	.	CASSSGTSYNEQFF	TGCGCCAGCAGCTCCGGGACCTCCTACAATGAGCAGTTCTTC
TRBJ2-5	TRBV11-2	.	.	CASSFSSGGQETQYF	TGTGCCAGCAGCTTTTCCAGTGGGGGCCAAGAGACCCAGTACTTC
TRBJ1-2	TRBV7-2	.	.	CASSSWEGRGGYTF	TGTGCCAGCAGCTCCTGGGAGGGTCGGGGTGGCTACACCTTC
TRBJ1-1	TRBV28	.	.	CASTPQRNTEAFF	TGTGCCAGCACCCCTCAAAGGAACACTGAAGCTTTCTTT
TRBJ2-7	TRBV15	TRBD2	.	CATSRDSGGLGEQYF	TGTGCCACCAGCAGAGATAGCGGGGGGTTAGGCGAGCAGTACTTC
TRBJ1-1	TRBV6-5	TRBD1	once	CASRFGQGRNTEAFF	TGTGCCAGCAGATTCGGACAGGGACGAAACACTGAAGCTTTCTTT
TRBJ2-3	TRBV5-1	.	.	CASSLSRAFSTDTQYF	TGCGCCAGCAGCTTGAGCAGGGCTTTTAGCACAGATACGCAGTATTTT
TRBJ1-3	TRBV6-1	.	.	CASEGGKASGNTIYF	TGTGCCAGCGAGGGGGGGAAAGCCTCTGGAAACACCATATATTTT
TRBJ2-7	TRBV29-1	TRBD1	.	CSVLKDRAGYEQYF	TGCAGCGTCCTCAAGGACAGGGCGGGATACGAGCAGTACTTC
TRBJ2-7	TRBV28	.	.	CASSLVRGPLYEQYF	TGTGCCAGCAGTTTAGTCCGGGGGCCCCTCTACGAGCAGTACTTC
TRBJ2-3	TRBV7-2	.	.	CASSFTRDSTDTQYF	TGTGCCAGCAGCTTTACACGGGACAGCACAGATACGCAGTATTTT
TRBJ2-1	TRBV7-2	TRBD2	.	CASSLWTSGGDYNEQFF	TGTGCCAGCAGCCTTTGGACTAGCGGGGGTGATTACAATGAGCAGTTCTTC
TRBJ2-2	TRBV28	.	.	CASSLTNPGAAGELFF	TGTGCCAGCAGTTTAACCAACCCAGGGGCGGCGGGGGAGCTGTTTTTT
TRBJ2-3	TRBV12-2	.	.	CASRLPRGTSGGASTDTQYF	TGTGCAAGTCGCTTACCGCGGGGGACTAGCGGGGGGGCTAGCACAGATACGCAGTATTTT
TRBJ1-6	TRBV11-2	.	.	CASSFLGSPLHF	TGTGCCAGCAGCTTCCTAGGATCACCCCTCCACTTT
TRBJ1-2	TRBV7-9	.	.	CASSLDRPKYGYTF	TGTGCCAGCAGCTTAGACAGGCCAAAATACGGCTACACCTTC
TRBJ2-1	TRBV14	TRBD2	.	CASSTGTTPLNEQFF	TGTGCCAGCAGCACCGGGACTACCCCTCTCAATGAGCAGTTCTTC
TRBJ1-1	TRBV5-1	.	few	CASSTTPMNTEAFF	TGCGCCAGCAGCACGACACCTATGAACACTGAAGCTTTCTTT
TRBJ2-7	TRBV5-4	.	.	CASSSVGGTEQYF	TGTGCCAGCAGCTCGGTGGGGGGAACCGAGCAGTACTTC
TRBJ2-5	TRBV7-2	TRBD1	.	CASSVTGGGETQYF	TGTGCCAGCAGCGTTACAGGGGGCGGAGAGACCCAGTACTTC
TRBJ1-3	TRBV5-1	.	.	CASSSSGGSDTIYF	TGCGCCAGCAGCTCCAGCGGGGGTTCGGACACCATATATTTT
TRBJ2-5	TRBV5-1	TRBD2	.	CASSLGGGHQETQYF	TGCGCCAGCAGCTTGGGCGGGGGACACCAAGAGACCCAGTACTTC
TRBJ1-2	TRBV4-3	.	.	CASSQESEGRYTF	TGCGCCAGCAGCCAGGAGTCAGAGGGACGCTACACCTTC